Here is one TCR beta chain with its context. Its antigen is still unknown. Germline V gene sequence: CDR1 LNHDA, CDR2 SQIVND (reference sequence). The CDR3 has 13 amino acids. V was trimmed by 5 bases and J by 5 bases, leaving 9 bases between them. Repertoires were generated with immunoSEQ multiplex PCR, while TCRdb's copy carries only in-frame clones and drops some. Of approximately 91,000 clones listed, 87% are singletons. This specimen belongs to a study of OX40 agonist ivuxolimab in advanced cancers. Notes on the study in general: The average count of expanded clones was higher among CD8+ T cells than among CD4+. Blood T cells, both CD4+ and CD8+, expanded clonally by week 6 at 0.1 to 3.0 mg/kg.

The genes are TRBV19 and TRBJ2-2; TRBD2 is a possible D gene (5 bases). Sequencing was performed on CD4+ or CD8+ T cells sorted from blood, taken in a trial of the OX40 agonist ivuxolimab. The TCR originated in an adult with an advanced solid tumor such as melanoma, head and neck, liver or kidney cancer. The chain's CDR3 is CASSESGTGELFF. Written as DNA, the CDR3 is TGTGCCAGTAGTGAAAGCGGTACCGGGGAGCTGTTTTTT.